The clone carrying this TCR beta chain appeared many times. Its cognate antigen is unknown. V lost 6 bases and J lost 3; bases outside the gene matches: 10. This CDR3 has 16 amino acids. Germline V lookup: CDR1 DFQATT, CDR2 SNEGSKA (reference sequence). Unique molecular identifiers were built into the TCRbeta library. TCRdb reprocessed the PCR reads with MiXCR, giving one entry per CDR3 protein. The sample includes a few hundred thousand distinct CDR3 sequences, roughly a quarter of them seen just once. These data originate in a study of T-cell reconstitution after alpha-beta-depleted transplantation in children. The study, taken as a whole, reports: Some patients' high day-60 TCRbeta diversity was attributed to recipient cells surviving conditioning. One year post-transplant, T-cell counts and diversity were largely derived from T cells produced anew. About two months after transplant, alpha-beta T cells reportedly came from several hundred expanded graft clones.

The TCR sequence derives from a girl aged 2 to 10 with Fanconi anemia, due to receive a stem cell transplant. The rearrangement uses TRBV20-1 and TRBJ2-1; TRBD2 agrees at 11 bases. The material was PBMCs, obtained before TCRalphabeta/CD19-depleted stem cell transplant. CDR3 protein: CSAPNHSGGDYNEQFF. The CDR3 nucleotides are TGCAGTGCCCCAAACCATAGCGGGGGGGACTACAATGAGCAGTTCTTC.